This is a list of T cell receptor beta chains from one sample in a study of T cells in localized non-small cell lung cancer. TCRdb's table, derived via immunoSEQ multiplex PCR, lists solely in-frame clones and lacks some. The data hold some 130,000 clones, with 89% observed a single time. Source: peripheral blood, taken before any cancer treatment. The receptors originated from a female donor aged 60 or older with stage I lung adenocarcinoma. The CDR3 runs from the conserved cysteine through the conserved F or W. Some rows mark clone size as missing; the rest say once, few, many or name a class of expanded clone.

size	J	V	length	CDR3
-	TRBJ1-1	TRBV27	15	CASSLLPVGDTEAFF
few	TRBJ2-5	TRBV6-1	15	CASRLGQGPGETQYF
-	TRBJ1-3	TRBV9	13	CASSVDRGNTIYF
-	TRBJ1-1	TRBV29-1	15	CSVNHRGGHVTEAFF
-	TRBJ2-1	TRBV7-8	17	CASSFLRTSGKYNEQFF
few	TRBJ2-7	TRBV6-6	14	CASSYAPQGYEQYF
-	TRBJ2-3	TRBV6-6	15	CASSFIVGVKDTQYF
-	TRBJ2-2	TRBV6-6	13	CAITYRVGGELFF
-	TRBJ2-7	TRBV10-3	13	CATLAGVQYEQYF
-	TRBJ2-1	TRBV6-1	14	CASSEAIPRGREFF
-	TRBJ2-1	TRBV13	11	CASSLKNRVIF
-	TRBJ2-2	TRBV11-3	15	CASSLDGQASGELFF
-	TRBJ2-7	TRBV9	14	CASSVDALAYEQYF
-	TRBJ2-1	TRBV5-6	17	CASSPTSGRWSYNEQFF
-	TRBJ1-2	TRBV7-2	14	CASSSPGTGNGYTF
-	TRBJ1-3	TRBV29-1	14	CSVTGKLSGNTIYF
-	TRBJ1-1	TRBV2	15	CASSRQGAGNTEAFF
-	TRBJ2-1	TRBV19	15	CASSIDGESYNEQFF
-	TRBJ2-7	TRBV2	15	CASSASAGRSYEQYF
-	TRBJ2-5	TRBV7-9	15	CASSGGTSGSKTQYF
once	TRBJ1-6	TRBV2	15	CASNYAGMPNSPLHF
-	TRBJ2-1	TRBV27	13	CASSLGTLNEQFF
-	TRBJ2-1	TRBV7-2	16	CASSPSRAGPYNEQFF
once	TRBJ1-2	TRBV11-2	16	CASSPVRRGRNYGYTF
-	TRBJ2-7	TRBV28	12	CASSFGHYEQYF
-	TRBJ2-1	TRBV5-1	17	CASRSLPSQPGVHEQFF
-	TRBJ2-4	TRBV5-6	14	CASSLGETGGIQYF
-	TRBJ2-4	TRBV9	18	CASSAGLAGGGAKNIQYF
-	TRBJ1-2	TRBV10-3	14	CAISESRANYGYTF
once	TRBJ2-3	TRBV19	15	CASSHRDRGSDTQYF
-	TRBJ1-2	TRBV4-2	12	CASSQDGVGYTF
-	TRBJ2-7	TRBV19	15	CASTPDGLLSYEQYF
-	TRBJ2-3	TRBV5-1	15	CASSLTGPPTDTQYF
-	TRBJ2-3	TRBV5-1	15	CASSSGLKITDTQYF
-	TRBJ2-2	TRBV9	15	CASSPSGTNTGELFF
few	TRBJ2-7	TRBV10-2	15	CASAPPGTSGYEQYF
once	TRBJ1-5	TRBV28	15	CASSFPPGGWQPQHF
once	TRBJ2-5	TRBV7-8	15	CASSLGDRGQETQYF
-	TRBJ1-1	TRBV28	12	CASSLINIRAFF
-	TRBJ2-5	TRBV13	14	CASSLAGRRETQYF
-	TRBJ2-7	TRBV10-3	14	CAISFTGGTYEQYF
-	TRBJ1-2	TRBV5-4	13	CASSLGGNYGYTF
-	TRBJ2-1	TRBV15	18	CATSSVPYRTSGRNEQFF
-	TRBJ2-2	TRBV4-1	16	CASSQEHGPNTGELFF
-	TRBJ1-2	TRBV29-1	18	CSVVGYDRGRRKDYGYTF
-	TRBJ2-7	TRBV28	14	CASRMQGGTYEQYF
-	TRBJ1-1	TRBV29-1	10	CSVEAAPAFF
once	TRBJ2-7	TRBV10-2	11	CASGPGTEQYF
-	TRBJ2-1	TRBV28	17	CASSPTSGIPGWNEQFF
-	TRBJ2-3	TRBV9	16	CASSEIAEISTDTQYF
-	TRBJ2-4	TRBV7-2	12	CASSLAGIFPYF
few	TRBJ1-5	TRBV19	16	CASSIEVTGGYQPQHF
few	TRBJ1-1	TRBV10-3	13	CAIKDRGGTEAFF
once	TRBJ2-4	TRBV5-6	16	CASSFGVILAKNIQYF